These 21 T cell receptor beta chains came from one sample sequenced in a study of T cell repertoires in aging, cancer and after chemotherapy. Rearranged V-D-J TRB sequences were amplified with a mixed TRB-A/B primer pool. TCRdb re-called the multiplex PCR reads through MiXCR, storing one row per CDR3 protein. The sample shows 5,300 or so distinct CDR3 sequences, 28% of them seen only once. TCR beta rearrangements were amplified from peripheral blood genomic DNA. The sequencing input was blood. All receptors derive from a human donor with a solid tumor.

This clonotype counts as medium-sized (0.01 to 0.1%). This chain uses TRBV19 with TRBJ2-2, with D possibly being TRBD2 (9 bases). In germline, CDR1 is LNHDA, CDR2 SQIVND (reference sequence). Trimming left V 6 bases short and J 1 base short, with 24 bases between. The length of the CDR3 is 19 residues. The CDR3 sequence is CASRRDRLRAGGNTGELFF. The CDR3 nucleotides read TGTGCCAGTAGACGGGACAGGTTAAGAGCGGGAGGGAACACCGGGGAGCTGTTTTTT.

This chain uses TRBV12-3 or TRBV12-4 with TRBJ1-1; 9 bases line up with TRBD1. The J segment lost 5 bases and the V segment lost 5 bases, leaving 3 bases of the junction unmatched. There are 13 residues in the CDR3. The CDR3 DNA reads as TGTGCCAGCAGTGGACAGGGGTGGACTGAAGCTTTCTTT. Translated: CASSGQGWTEAFF.

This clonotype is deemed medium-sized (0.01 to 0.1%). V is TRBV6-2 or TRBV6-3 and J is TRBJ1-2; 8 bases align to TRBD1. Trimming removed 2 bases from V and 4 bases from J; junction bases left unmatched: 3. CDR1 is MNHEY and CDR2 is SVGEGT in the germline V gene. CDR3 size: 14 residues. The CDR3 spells CASSYTGGVYGYTF. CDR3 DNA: TGTGCCAGCAGTTACACAGGGGGGGTCTATGGCTACACCTTC.

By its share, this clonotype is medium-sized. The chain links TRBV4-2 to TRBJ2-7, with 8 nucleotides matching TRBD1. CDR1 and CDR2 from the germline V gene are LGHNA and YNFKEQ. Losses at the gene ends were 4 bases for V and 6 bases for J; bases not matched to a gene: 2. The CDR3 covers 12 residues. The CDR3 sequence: CASSLDRGEQYF. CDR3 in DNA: TGTGCCAGCAGCCTCGACAGGGGCGAGCAGTACTTC.

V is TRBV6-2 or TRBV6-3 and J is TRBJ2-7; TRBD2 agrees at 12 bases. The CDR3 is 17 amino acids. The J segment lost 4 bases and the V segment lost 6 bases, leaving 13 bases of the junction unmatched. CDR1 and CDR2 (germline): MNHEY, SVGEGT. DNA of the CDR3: TGTGCCAGCAGCCCCGGGTGGAGGGGACTAGCGGGTTACGAGCAGTACTTC. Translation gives CASSPGWRGLAGYEQYF.

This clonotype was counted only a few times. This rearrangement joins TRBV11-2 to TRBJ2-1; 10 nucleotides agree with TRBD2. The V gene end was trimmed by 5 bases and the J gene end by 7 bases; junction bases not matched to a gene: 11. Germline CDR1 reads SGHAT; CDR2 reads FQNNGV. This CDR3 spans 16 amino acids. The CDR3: CASSGAGGPWGNEQFF. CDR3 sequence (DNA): TGTGCCAGCAGCGGAGCGGGAGGGCCTTGGGGGAATGAGCAGTTCTTC.

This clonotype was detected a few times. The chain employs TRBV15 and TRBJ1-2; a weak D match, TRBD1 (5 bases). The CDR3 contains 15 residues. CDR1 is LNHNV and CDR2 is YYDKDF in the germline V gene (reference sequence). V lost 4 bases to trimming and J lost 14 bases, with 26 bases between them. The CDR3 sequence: CATSITKDEGGVKTF. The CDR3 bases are TGTGCCACCAGCATTACGAAGGACGAAGGAGGGGTAAAAACCTTC.

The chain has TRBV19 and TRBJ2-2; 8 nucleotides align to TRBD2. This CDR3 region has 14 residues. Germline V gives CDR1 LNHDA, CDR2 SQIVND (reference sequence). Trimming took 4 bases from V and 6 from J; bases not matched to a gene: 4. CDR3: CASSNSGGAGELFF. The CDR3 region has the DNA TGTGCCAGTAGTAACAGCGGGGGCGCCGGGGAGCTGTTTTTT.

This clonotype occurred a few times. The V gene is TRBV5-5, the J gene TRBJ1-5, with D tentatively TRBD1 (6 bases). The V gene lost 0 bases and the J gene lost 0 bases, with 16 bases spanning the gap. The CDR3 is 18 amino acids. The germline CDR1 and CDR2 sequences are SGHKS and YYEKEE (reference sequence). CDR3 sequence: CASSLAVWTADSNQPQHF. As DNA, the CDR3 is TGTGCCAGCAGCTTGGCCGTTTGGACAGCCGATAGCAATCAGCCCCAGCATTTT.

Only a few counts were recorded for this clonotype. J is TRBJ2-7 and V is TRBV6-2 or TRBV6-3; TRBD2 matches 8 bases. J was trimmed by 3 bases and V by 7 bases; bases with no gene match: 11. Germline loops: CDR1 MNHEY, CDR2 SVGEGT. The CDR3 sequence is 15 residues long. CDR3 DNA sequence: TGTGCCAGCACCTCCGGGGGACTAGTAGTCTACGAGCAGTACTTC. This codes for CASTSGGLVVYEQYF.

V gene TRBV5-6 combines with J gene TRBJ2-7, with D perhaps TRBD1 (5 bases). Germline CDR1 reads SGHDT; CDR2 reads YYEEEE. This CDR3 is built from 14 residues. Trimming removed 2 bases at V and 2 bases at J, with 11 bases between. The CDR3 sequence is CASSFSQATYEQYF. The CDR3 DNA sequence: TGTGCCAGCAGCTTTTCACAGGCCACCTACGAGCAGTACTTC.

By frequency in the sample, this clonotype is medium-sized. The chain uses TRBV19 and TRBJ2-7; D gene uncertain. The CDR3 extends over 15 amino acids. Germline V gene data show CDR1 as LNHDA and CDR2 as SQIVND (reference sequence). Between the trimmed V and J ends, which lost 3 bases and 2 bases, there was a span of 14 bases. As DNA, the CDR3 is TGTGCCAGTAGTATGGGCTCTGGCGGACCCTACGAGCAGTACTTC. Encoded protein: CASSMGSGGPYEQYF.

CDR3: CASNATGTGGINTQYF. The CDR3 DNA sequence: TGTGCCAGCAACGCGACCGGGACAGGGGGAATCAATACGCAGTATTTT. The gene calls are TRBV6-1 and TRBJ2-3; TRBD1 agrees at 11 bases. V shed 7 bases and J 7 bases; nucleotides not matched to a gene: 13. The CDR3 runs to 16 residues. The germline V gene encodes CDR1 MNHNS and CDR2 SASEGT.

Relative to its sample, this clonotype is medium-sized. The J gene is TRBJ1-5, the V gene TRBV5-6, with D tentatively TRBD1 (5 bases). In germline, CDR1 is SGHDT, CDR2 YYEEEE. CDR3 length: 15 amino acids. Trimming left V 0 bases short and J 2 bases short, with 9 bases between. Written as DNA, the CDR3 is TGTGCCAGCAGCTTGGCTGGGGGACGCAATCAGCCCCAGCATTTT. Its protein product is CASSLAGGRNQPQHF.

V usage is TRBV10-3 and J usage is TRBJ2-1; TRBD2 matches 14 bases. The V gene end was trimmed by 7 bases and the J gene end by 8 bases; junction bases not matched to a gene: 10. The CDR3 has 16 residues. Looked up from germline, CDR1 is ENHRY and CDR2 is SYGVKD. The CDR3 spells CAITPRLAGGGDEQFF. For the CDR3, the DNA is TGTGCCATCACGCCGAGACTAGCGGGGGGGGGCGATGAGCAGTTCTTC.

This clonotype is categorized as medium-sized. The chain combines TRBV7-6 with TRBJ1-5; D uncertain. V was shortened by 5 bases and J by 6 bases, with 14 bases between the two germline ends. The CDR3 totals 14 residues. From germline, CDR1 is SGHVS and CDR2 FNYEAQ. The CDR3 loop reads CASSHLGGGQPQHF. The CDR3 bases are TGTGCCAGCAGCCATCTCGGCGGCGGTCAGCCCCAGCATTTT.

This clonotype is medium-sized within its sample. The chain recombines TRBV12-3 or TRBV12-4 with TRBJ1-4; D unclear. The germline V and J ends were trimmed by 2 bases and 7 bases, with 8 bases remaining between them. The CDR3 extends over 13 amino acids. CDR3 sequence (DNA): TGTGCCAGCAGTTTACTAAGGAGTGAAAAACTGTTTTTT. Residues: CASSLLRSEKLFF.

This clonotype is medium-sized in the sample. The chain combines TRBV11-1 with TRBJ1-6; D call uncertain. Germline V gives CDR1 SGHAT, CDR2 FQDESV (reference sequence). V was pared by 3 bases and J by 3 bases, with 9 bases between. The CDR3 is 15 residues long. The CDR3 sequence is CASSLRRNYNSPLHF. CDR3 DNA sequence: TGTGCCAGCAGCTTGAGGAGGAACTATAATTCACCCCTCCACTTT.

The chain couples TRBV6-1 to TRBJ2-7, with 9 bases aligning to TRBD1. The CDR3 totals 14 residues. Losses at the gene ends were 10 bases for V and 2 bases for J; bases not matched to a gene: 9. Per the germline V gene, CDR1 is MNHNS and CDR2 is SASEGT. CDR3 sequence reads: CAISLGQGTYEQYF. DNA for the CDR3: TGTGCCATTTCTCTGGGACAGGGAACCTACGAGCAGTACTTC.

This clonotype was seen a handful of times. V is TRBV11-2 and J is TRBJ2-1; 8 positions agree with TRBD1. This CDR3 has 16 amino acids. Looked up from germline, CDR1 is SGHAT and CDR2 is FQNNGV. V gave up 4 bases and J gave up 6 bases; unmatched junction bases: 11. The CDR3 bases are TGTGCCAGCAGCTCCGTCCGGACAGGGCGAGGCAATGAGCAGTTCTTC. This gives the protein CASSSVRTGRGNEQFF.

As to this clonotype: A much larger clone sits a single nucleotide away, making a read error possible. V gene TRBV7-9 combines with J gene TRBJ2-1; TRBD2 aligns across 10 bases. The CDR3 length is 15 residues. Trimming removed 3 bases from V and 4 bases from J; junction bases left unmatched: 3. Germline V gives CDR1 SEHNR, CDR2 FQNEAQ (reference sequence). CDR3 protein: CASSFLAGEYNEQFF. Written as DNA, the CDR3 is TGTGCCAGCAGCTTCCTAGCGGGAGAGTACAATGAGCAGTTCTTC. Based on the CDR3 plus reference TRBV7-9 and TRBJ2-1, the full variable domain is DTGVSQNPRHKITKRGQNVTFRCDPISEHNRLYWYRQTLGQGPEFLTYFQNEAQLEKSRLLSDRFSAERPKGSFSTLEIQRTEQGDSAMYLCASSFLAGEYNEQFFGPGTRLTVL.